The 2 T cell receptor beta chains listed next were all sequenced from one sample in a study of T cell clonotyping in hematopoietic cell transplantation. Clones were read by immunoSEQ multiplex PCR, and TCRdb kept only the in-frame ones, dropping some. The sample has about 15,000 clones, roughly 85% seen once; the top ten hold around 4.5%. Specimen: peripheral blood mononuclear cells. The receptor set was obtained from a woman in her 40s in good health. Some clones in this sample may be carry-over from other donors' samples.

The rearrangement joins TRBV4-2 to TRBJ1-1; possibly TRBD1 for D (5 bases). This CDR3 is 18 amino acids long. With 2 bases removed from V and 3 bases from J, the gap between germline ends came to 22 bases. Germline CDR1 reads LGHNA; CDR2 reads YNFKEQ. The chain's CDR3 is CASSQPLSGASLHTEAFF. In DNA form, the CDR3 reads TGTGCCAGCAGCCAACCACTTTCCGGGGCTTCATTACACACTGAAGCTTTCTTT.

This chain links TRBV13 with TRBJ2-7; D possibly matches TRBD1 or TRBD2 (6 bases each). The germline V and J ends were trimmed by 5 bases and 3 bases, with 17 bases remaining between them. The CDR3 runs to 15 residues. Germline lookup yields CDR1 PRHDT and CDR2 FYEKMQ (reference sequence). The CDR3 loop is CASSPLAEGGYEQYF. The DNA for the CDR3 is TGTGCCAGCAGCCCTTTGGCGGAGGGGGGCTACGAGCAGTACTTC. Complete variable domain (other parts from reference TRBV13 and TRBJ2-7): AAGVIQSPRHLIKEKRETATLKCYPIPRHDTVYWYQQGPGQDPQFLISFYEKMQSDKGSIPDRFSAQQFSDYHSELNMSSLELGDSALYFCASSPLAEGGYEQYFGPGTRLTVT.